The next 4 T cell receptor beta chains were all read from a single sample in a study of shared clonotypes between healthy human individuals. The protocol was immunoSEQ multiplex PCR, while the TCRdb copy is restricted to in-frame clones and leaves out a portion. The table has about 2.1 million clones, approximately 92% seen once; the top ten hold over 1.5%. Naive CD8 cells lacked CD45RO, underwent positive selection for CCR7 and left out terminally differentiated effector memory CD45RA+ cells. What was sequenced was naive CD8+ T cells from PBMCs. The receptors derive from a man aged 18 to 30 in good health. Some clones in this sample may be carry-over from other donors' samples.

This clone came up once. The rearrangement uses TRBV28 and TRBJ2-2; D is undetermined. V dropped 6 bases and J dropped 0 bases, with 14 bases sitting between them. The CDR3 spans 16 residues. The V gene's germline CDR1 is MDHEN and CDR2 SYDVKM. CDR3: CASRHEELANTGELFF. The CDR3 bases are TGTGCCAGCAGACATGAGGAACTTGCGAACACCGGGGAGCTGTTTTTT. The full variable domain, rest sourced from reference TRBV28 and TRBJ2-2, is DVKVTQSSRYLVKRTGEKVFLECVQDMDHENMFWYRQDPGLGLRLIYFSYDVKMKEKGDIPEGYSVSREKKERFSLILESASTNQTSMYLCASRHEELANTGELFFGEGSRLTVL.

This clone appeared a few times. This chain links TRBV27 with TRBJ1-5, with D maybe TRBD1 (6 bases). Germline-derived CDR1 and CDR2 are MNHEY and SMNVEV (reference sequence). V was pared by 6 bases and J by 6 bases, with 21 bases between. The CDR3 runs to 16 residues. The chain's CDR3 is CASRRGTGPDAQPQHF. CDR3 bases: TGTGCCAGCAGGCGGGGCACAGGGCCCGACGCTCAGCCCCAGCATTTT.

The chain has TRBV28 and TRBJ2-5, with no clear D. The CDR3 covers 14 residues. With 3 bases removed from V and 3 bases from J, the gap between germline ends came to 11 bases. The germline CDR1 and CDR2 sequences are MDHEN and SYDVKM. The CDR3 region has the DNA TGTGCCAGCAGTTTCGTGCAGACGGAAGAGACCCAGTACTTC. Its protein is CASSFVQTEETQYF. Drawing the rest from reference TRBV28 and TRBJ2-5, the complete variable domain is DVKVTQSSRYLVKRTGEKVFLECVQDMDHENMFWYRQDPGLGLRLIYFSYDVKMKEKGDIPEGYSVSREKKERFSLILESASTNQTSMYLCASSFVQTEETQYFGPGTRLLVL.

J is TRBJ1-2 and V is TRBV7-9; perhaps TRBD1 as D (5 bases). Between the trimmed V and J ends, which lost 0 bases and 8 bases, there was a span of 10 bases. Per the germline V gene, CDR1 is SEHNR and CDR2 is FQNEAQ (reference sequence). This CDR3 is built from 13 residues. Here the CDR3 DNA reads TGTGCCAGCAGCTTAGCCTGGCGGGACGGCTACACCTTC. As protein: CASSLAWRDGYTF.